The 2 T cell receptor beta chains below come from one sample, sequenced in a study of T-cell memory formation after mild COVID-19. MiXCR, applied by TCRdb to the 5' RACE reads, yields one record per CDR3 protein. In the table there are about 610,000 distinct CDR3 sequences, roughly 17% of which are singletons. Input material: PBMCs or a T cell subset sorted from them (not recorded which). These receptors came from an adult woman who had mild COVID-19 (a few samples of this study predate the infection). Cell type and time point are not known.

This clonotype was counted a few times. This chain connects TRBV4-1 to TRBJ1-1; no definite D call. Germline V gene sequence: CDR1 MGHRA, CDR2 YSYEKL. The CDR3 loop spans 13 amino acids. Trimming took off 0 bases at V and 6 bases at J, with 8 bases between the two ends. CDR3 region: CASSQEWSAEAFF. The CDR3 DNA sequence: TGCGCCAGCAGCCAAGAGTGGAGCGCTGAAGCTTTCTTT.

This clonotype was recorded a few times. CDR3 bases: TGCGCCAGCAGCATCACCTCCAGGTGGCCCAAAGAGACCCAGTACTTC. This gives the protein CASSITSRWPKETQYF. This chain links TRBV5-1 with TRBJ2-5; no clear D. The CDR3 totals 16 residues. Looked up from germline, CDR1 is SGHRS and CDR2 is YFSETQ. Trimming took off 4 bases at V and 3 bases at J, with 19 bases between the two ends.